Here is one T cell receptor (beta chain) with its context. Repertoires were generated with immunoSEQ multiplex PCR, while TCRdb's copy carries only in-frame clones and drops some. The sample consists of about 2.1 million clones, just over 90% of them appearing once. This specimen comes from a study of shared clonotypes between healthy human individuals. This CDR3 contains 17 residues. Germline V gives CDR1 SGHRS, CDR2 YFSETQ. With 1 base clipped from V and 4 bases from J, the junction kept 9 bases outside the gene matches. The naive CD8 fraction comprised CD45RO-negative cells positively selected for CCR7 and excluded terminally differentiated effector memory CD45RA+ cells.

The chain is built from TRBV5-1 and TRBJ2-7; 12 positions match TRBD2. The sequencing input was naive CD8+ T cells from PBMCs. The sequence came from a man aged 18 to 29 in good health. Some clones in this sample may be carry-over from other donors' samples. The CDR3, as DNA: TGCGCCAGCAGCTTGTTGCTAGCGGGAGGGCGGAGGTACGAGCAGTACTTC. As protein: CASSLLLAGGRRYEQYF.